This is a list of T cell receptor beta chains from one sample in a study of cytomegalovirus exposure and HLA in healthy donors. The table came from immunoSEQ multiplex PCR; TCRdb's copy has only in-frame clones and leaves some out. Among 60,000 to 90,000 clones, roughly 84% were seen once, and the ten largest hold approximately 17%. The sequenced sample consisted of PBMCs. These receptor sequences come from a man between 65 and 85 years old in good health and CMV-seropositive. Both conserved end residues are part of each CDR3. D genes are given only for firm matches. Size values are once, few and many counts, or a class for expanded clones, and some rows have none.

- TRBJ2-5 TRBD2 TRBV7-9 TGTGCCAGCAGCTTAGCGGGGAGGGCCCCGGGGACCCAGTACTTC CASSLAGRAPGTQYF
- TRBJ1-4 - TRBV28 TGTGCCAGCAGGCCCGGGGGGGGGATCCTCATGGGACTGTTTTTT CASRPGGGILMGLFF
- TRBJ1-1 TRBD1 TRBV6-5 TGTGCCAGCAGGGGGGGGACAGGGCTGAGCACTGAAGCTTTCTTT CASRGGTGLSTEAFF
once TRBJ2-1 - TRBV2 TGTGCCAGCACCACGGTGATCGATGAGCAGTTCTTC CASTTVIDEQFF
- TRBJ2-3 - TRBV5-1 TGCGCCAGCAGCTCGGGACTTGCTTTGGATACGCAGTATTTT CASSSGLALDTQYF
- TRBJ1-5 TRBD1 TRBV6-1 TGTGCCAGCAGGAAGGGGGACAGGGACAATCAGCCCCAGCATTTT CASRKGDRDNQPQHF
- TRBJ1-2 TRBD1 TRBV7-8 TGTGCCAGCAGCTCAAGACAGGGGGCGGTAAACTATGGCTACACCTTC CASSSRQGAVNYGYTF
- TRBJ2-7 - TRBV29-1 TGCAGCGTTGCCCAATGGGGGCTCCCTCTCTACGAGCAGTACTTC CSVAQWGLPLYEQYF
- TRBJ2-7 TRBD1 TRBV29-1 TGCAGCGTTGGGGACAGTACCTACGAGCAGTACTTC CSVGDSTYEQYF
- TRBJ1-1 - TRBV28 TGTGCCAGCACCGGGAACACTGAAGCTTTCTTT CASTGNTEAFF
- TRBJ1-5 - TRBV2 TGTGCCAGCAGTGAGGCAGATAGCAATCAGCCCCAGCATTTT CASSEADSNQPQHF
- TRBJ1-1 - TRBV5-1 TGCGCCAGCAGCCGCGGGGACGGGAGGAACACTGAAGCTTTCTTT CASSRGDGRNTEAFF
- TRBJ2-7 - TRBV19 TGTGCCAGTAGTACCTCCCGGACAGCCGACGAGCAGTACTTC CASSTSRTADEQYF
- TRBJ2-1 TRBD2 TRBV5-4 TGTGCCAGCAGCTACACGGGACTAGTATTCGGCAATGAGCAGTTCTTC CASSYTGLVFGNEQFF
once TRBJ1-4 TRBD1 TRBV5-1 TGCGCCAGCAGCTTGAATGGCAGGGGGCTTGAAAAACTGTTTTTT CASSLNGRGLEKLFF